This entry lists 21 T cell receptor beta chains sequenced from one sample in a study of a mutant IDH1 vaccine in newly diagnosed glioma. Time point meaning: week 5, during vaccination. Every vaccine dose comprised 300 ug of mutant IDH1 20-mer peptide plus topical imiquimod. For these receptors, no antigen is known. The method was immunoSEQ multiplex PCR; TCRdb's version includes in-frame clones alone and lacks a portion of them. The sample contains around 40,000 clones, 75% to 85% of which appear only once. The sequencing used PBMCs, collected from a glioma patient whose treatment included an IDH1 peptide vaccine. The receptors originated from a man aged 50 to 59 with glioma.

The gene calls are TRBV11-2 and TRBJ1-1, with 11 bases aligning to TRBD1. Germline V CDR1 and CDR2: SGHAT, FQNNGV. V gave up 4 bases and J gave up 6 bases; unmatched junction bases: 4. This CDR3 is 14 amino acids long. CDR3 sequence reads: CASSSRTGGPEAFF. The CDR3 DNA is TGTGCCAGCAGCTCCCGGACAGGGGGCCCTGAAGCTTTCTTT.

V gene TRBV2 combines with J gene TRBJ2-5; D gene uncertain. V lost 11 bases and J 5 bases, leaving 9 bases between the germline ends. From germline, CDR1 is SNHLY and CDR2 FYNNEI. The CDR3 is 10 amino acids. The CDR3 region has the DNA TGTGCCGGATCCAGGGAGACCCAGTACTTC. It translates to CAGSRETQYF.

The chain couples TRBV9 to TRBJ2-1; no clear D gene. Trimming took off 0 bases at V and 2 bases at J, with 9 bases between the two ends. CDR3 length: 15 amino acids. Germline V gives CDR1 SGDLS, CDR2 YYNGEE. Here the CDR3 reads CASSVDRNAYNEQFF. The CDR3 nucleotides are TGTGCCAGCAGCGTAGATCGTAACGCCTACAATGAGCAGTTCTTC.

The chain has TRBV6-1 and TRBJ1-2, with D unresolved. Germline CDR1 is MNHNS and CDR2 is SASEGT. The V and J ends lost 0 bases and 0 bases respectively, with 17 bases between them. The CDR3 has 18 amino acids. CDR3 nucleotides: TGTGCCAGCAGTGAAGCGGCCGGCCTGGCGTTGTCTAACTATGGCTACACCTTC. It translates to CASSEAAGLALSNYGYTF.

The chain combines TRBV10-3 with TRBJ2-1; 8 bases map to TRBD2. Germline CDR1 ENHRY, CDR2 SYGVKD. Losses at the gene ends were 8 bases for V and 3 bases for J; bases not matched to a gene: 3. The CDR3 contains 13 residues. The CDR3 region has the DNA TGTGCCATCGCCCGGGAGGGCTACAATGAGCAGTTCTTC. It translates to CAIAREGYNEQFF.

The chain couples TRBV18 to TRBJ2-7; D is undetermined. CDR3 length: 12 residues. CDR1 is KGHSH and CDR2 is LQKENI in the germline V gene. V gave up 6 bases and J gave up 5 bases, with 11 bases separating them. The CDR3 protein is CASSSRADEQYF. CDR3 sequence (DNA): TGTGCCAGCTCGTCACGGGCGGACGAGCAGTACTTC.

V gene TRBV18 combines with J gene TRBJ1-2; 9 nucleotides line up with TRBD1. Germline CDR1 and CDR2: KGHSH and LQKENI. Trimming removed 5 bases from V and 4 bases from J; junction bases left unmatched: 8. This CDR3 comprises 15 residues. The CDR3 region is CASSGGQGKIYGYTF. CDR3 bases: TGTGCCAGCTCAGGTGGACAGGGGAAAATCTATGGCTACACCTTC.

CDR3: CASSPSITGELFF. CDR3 nucleotide sequence: TGTGCCAGCTCACCAAGTATCACCGGGGAGCTGTTTTTT. V is TRBV18 and J is TRBJ2-2; the D is unclear. Per germline, CDR1 KGHSH and CDR2 LQKENI. Deletions cut 2 bases from V and 4 bases from J, with 5 bases between. This CDR3 is 13 amino acids long.

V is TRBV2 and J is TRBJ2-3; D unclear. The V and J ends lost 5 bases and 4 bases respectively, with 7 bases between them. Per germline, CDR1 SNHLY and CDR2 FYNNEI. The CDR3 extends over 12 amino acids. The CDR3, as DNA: TGTGCCAGCAGTTACGCGGCAGATACGCAGTATTTT. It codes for CASSYAADTQYF.

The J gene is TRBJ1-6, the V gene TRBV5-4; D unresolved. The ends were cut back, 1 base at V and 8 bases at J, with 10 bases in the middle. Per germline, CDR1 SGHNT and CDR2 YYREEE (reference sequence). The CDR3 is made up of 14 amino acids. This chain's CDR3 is CASSLKSMDSPLHF. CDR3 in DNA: TGTGCCAGCAGCTTGAAGTCCATGGATTCACCCCTCCACTTT.

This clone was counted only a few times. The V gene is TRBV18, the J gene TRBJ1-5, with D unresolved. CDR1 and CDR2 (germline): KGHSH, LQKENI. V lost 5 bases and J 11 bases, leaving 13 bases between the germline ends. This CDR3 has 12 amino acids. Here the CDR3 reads CASSDRVLTQHF. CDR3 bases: TGTGCCAGCTCAGATCGGGTTCTTACCCAGCATTTT.

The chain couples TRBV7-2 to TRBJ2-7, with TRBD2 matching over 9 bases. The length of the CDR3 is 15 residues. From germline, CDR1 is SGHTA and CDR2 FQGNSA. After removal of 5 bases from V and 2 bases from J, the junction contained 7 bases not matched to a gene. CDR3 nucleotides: TGTGCCAGCAGCCCCCGACTAGCGGACGCCTACGAGCAGTACTTC. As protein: CASSPRLADAYEQYF.

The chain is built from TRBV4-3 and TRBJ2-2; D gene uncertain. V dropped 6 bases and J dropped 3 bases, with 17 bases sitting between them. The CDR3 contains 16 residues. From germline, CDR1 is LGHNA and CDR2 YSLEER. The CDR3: CASSPHRQPYTGELFF. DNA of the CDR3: TGCGCCAGCAGTCCGCACCGGCAGCCGTACACCGGGGAGCTGTTTTTT.

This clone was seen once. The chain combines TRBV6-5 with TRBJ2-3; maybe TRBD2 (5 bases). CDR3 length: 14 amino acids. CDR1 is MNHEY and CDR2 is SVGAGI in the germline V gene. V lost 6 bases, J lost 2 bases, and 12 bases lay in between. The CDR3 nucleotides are TGTGCCAGCAGCATCGGGGTTCTCACAGATACGCAGTATTTT. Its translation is CASSIGVLTDTQYF.

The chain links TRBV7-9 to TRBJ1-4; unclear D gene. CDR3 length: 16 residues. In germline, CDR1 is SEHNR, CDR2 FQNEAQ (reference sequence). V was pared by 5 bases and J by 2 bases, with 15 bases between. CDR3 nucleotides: TGTGCCAGCAGCACAATACACGGGGTCACTAATGAAAAACTGTTTTTT. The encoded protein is CASSTIHGVTNEKLFF.

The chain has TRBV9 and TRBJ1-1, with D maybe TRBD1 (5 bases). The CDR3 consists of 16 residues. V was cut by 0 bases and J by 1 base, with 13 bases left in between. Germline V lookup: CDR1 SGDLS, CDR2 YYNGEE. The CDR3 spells CASSVGAGTTNTEAFF. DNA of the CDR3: TGTGCCAGCAGCGTAGGGGCAGGGACCACGAACACTGAAGCTTTCTTT. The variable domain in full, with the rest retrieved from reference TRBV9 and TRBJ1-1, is DSGVTQTPKHLITATGQRVTLRCSPRSGDLSVYWYQQSLDQGLQFLIQYYNGEERAKGNILERFSAQQFPDLHSELNLSSLELGDSALYFCASSVGAGTTNTEAFFGQGTRLTVV.

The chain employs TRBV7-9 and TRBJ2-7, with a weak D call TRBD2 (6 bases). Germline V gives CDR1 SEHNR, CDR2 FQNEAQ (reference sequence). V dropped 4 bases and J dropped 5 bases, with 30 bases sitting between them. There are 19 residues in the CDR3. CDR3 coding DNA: TGTGCCAGCAGCTCGGGCAGGGTGGGGCGGGGCTGGGCCGGCGACGAGCAGTACTTC. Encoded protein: CASSSGRVGRGWAGDEQYF.

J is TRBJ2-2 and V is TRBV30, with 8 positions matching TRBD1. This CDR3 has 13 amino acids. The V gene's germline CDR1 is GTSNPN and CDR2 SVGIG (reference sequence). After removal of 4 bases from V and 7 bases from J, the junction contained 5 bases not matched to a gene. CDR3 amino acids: CAWNQGAHGELFF. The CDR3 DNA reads TGTGCCTGGAACCAGGGGGCGCACGGGGAGCTGTTTTTT.

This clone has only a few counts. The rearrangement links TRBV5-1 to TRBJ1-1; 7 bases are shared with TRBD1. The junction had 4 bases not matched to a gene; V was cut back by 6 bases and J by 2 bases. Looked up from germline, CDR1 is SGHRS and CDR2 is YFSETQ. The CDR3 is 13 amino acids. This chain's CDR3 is CASNGQDNTEAFF. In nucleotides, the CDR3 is TGCGCCAGCAACGGACAGGATAACACTGAAGCTTTCTTT.

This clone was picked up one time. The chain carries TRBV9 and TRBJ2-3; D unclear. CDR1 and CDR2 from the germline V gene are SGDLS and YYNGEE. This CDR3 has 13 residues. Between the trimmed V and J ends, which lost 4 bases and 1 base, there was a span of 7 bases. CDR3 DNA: TGTGCCAGCAGCCTCTCCGGCACAGATACGCAGTATTTT. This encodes CASSLSGTDTQYF.

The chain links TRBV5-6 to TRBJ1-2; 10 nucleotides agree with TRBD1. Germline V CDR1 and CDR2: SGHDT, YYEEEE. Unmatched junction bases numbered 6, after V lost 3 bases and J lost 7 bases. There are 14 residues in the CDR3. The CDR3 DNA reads TGTGCCAGCAGCTGGGGACAGGGGTTCGCTGGCTACACCTTC. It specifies CASSWGQGFAGYTF. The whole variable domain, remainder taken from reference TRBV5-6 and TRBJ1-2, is DAGVTQSPTHLIKTRGQQVTLRCSPKSGHDTVSWYQQALGQGPQFIFQYYEEEERQRGNFPDRFSGHQFPNYSSELNVNALLLGDSALYLCASSWGQGFAGYTFGSGTRLTVV.